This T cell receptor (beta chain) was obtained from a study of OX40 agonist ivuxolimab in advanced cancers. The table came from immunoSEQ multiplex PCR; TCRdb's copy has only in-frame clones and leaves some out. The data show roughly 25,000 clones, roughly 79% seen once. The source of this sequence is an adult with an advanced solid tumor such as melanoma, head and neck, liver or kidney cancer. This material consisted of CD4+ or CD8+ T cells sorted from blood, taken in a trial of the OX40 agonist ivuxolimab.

The CDR3 bases are TGTGCCAGCAGCTTAACCCCCCGGTCGGCAGGGCAGTTCTTC. Translated, it gives CASSLTPRSAGQFF. The V call is TRBV7-3, the J call TRBJ2-1; D unclear. The ends were cut back, 0 bases at V and 12 bases at J, with 15 bases in the middle. This CDR3 contains 14 residues. Germline CDR1 SGHTA, CDR2 FQGTGA.